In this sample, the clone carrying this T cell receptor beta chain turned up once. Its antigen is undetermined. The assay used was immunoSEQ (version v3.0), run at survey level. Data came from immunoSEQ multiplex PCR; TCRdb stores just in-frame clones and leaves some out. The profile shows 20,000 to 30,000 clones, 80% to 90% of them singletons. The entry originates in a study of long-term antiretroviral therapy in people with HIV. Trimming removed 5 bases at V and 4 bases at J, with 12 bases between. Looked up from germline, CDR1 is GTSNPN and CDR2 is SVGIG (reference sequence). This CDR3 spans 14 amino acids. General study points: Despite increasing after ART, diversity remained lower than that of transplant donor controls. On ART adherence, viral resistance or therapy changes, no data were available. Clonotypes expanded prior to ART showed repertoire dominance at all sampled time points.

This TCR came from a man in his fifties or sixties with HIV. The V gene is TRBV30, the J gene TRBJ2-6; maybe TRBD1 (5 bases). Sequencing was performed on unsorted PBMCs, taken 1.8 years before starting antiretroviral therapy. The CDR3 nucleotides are TGTGCCTGGGATACAGGTTCCGGGGCCAACGTCCTGACTTTC. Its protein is CAWDTGSGANVLTF.